The 20 T cell receptor beta chains given below trace back to one sample, sequenced in a study of a mutant IDH1 vaccine in newly diagnosed glioma. Only in-frame clones appear in the TCRdb table, and some are missing; sequencing was by immunoSEQ multiplex PCR. The sample includes 35,000 to 45,000 clones, 75% of them seen just once. These TCRs' antigens remain unknown. Described time point: week 47, end of study. With topical imiquimod, each dose of the vaccine consisted of 300 ug of mutant IDH1 20-mer peptide. The input for sequencing was PBMCs, taken from a glioma patient whose treatment included an IDH1 peptide vaccine. These TCRs come from a man aged 40-49 years with glioma.

Comment on this clone: The junction differs from germline at one of its ends, possibly a read error. The chain employs TRBV7-8 and TRBJ2-1; 9 bases agree with TRBD2. The CDR3 is made up of 15 amino acids. Per the germline V gene, CDR1 is SGHVS and CDR2 is FQNEAQ. The CDR3 protein is CAGSPRAGGPIEQFF. The CDR3 DNA is TGTGCCGGCAGCCCGCGGGCGGGAGGGCCGATTGAGCAGTTCTTC.

V usage is TRBV6-5 and J usage is TRBJ1-2; 11 bases line up with TRBD1. V gave up 5 bases and J gave up 9 bases; unmatched junction bases: 5. There are 13 residues in the CDR3. Per germline, CDR1 MNHEY and CDR2 SVGAGI. The CDR3 loop reads CASSPGQGARYTF. CDR3 sequence (DNA): TGTGCCAGCAGTCCCGGACAGGGGGCTCGCTACACCTTC.

CDR3 loop: CASSLVGDRRGNTEAFF. The CDR3 bases are TGTGCCAGCAGCTTGGTAGGGGACAGACGTGGGAACACTGAAGCTTTCTTT. This chain links TRBV5-6 with TRBJ1-1; TRBD1 matches 7 bases. The CDR3 runs 17 residues. Germline V gene data show CDR1 as SGHDT and CDR2 as YYEEEE. Losses at the gene ends were 0 bases for V and 1 base for J; bases not matched to a gene: 9.

This chain uses TRBV18 with TRBJ1-2; D is undetermined. V was trimmed by 5 bases and J by 7 bases, leaving 17 bases between them. The CDR3 contains 14 residues. Germline V CDR1 and CDR2: KGHSH, LQKENI. The CDR3 nucleotides are TGTGCCAGCTCAGAGATAGCGGGGTCGGCTGGCTACACCTTC. Its translation: CASSEIAGSAGYTF.

The chain recombines TRBV9 with TRBJ1-3; TRBD1 matches 7 bases. Germline CDR1 reads SGDLS; CDR2 reads YYNGEE. The CDR3 is 15 residues long. Trimming took 3 bases from V and 1 from J; bases not matched to a gene: 4. The CDR3 sequence: CASSARGQSGNTIYF. DNA for the CDR3: TGTGCCAGCAGCGCCCGGGGACAGTCTGGAAACACCATATATTTT.

This clone was observed a few times. This chain joins TRBV14 and TRBJ2-2; D not certain. The CDR3 has 17 residues. Trimming took 0 bases from V and 1 from J, leaving 12 bases between them. Germline V CDR1 and CDR2: SGHDN, FVKESK. This CDR3 is CASSQDLGLGNTGELFF. CDR3 DNA sequence: TGTGCCAGCAGCCAAGATTTAGGTTTAGGGAACACCGGGGAGCTGTTTTTT.

The table lists this clone with a few counts. The V and J genes are TRBV29-1 and TRBJ1-4, with D unclear. The CDR3 length is 12 residues. CDR1 is SQVTM and CDR2 is ANQGSEA in the germline V gene. V was clipped by 0 bases and J by 6 bases, with 5 bases between them. The CDR3 nucleotides read TGCAGCGTTGAAGAGGGGTATGAAAAACTGTTTTTT. Its protein product is CSVEEGYEKLFF.

This clone was seen once. The V and J genes are TRBV15 and TRBJ2-3; TRBD2 matches at 8 bases. Per the germline V gene, CDR1 is LNHNV and CDR2 is YYDKDF (reference sequence). The length of the CDR3 is 15 residues. The V and J ends lost 0 bases and 8 bases, in that order; junction bases with no gene match: 7. Here the CDR3 reads CATSRERSGSSTQYF. CDR3 DNA: TGTGCCACCAGCAGAGAACGGAGCGGGAGCTCTACGCAGTATTTT. The full variable domain, its missing parts supplied by reference TRBV15 and TRBJ2-3, is DAMVIQNPRYQVTQFGKPVTLSCSQTLNHNVMYWYQQKSSQAPKLLFHYYDKDFNNEADTPDNFQSRRPNTSFCFLDIRSPGLGDTAMYLCATSRERSGSSTQYFGPGTRLTVL.

J is TRBJ2-5 and V is TRBV6-1; D is undetermined. The DNA matches TRBJ2-7 better at its end, which makes the J call doubtful. Germline V lookup: CDR1 MNHNS, CDR2 SASEGT. The CDR3 contains 14 residues. The CDR3, as DNA: TGTGCCAGCAGTGAGGGTAGGGTTGGCTACGAGCAGTACTTC. This encodes CASSEGRVGYEQYF.

The chain combines TRBV2 with TRBJ1-2, with D possibly being TRBD1 (5 bases). V was trimmed by 5 bases and J by 2 bases, leaving 9 bases between them. In germline, CDR1 is SNHLY, CDR2 FYNNEI. This CDR3 is 13 amino acids long. The CDR3 nucleotides read TGTGCCAGCAGTACGACAGAGAACTATGGCTACACCTTC. This translates into CASSTTENYGYTF.

This chain joins TRBV7-9 and TRBJ1-2; D is undetermined. Trimming took off 8 bases at V and 4 bases at J, with 20 bases between the two ends. CDR1 and CDR2 (germline): SEHNR, FQNEAQ (reference sequence). This CDR3 region has 15 residues. The chain's CDR3 is CASFEDGLRSYGYTF. The CDR3 bases are TGTGCCAGCTTCGAGGACGGACTCCGCAGCTATGGCTACACCTTC.

Only one count was recorded for this clone. The chain has TRBV7-2 and TRBJ2-1; D not certain. Germline lookup yields CDR1 SGHTA and CDR2 FQGNSA. With 1 base removed from V and 5 bases from J, the gap between germline ends came to 15 bases. CDR3 length equals 16 residues. The CDR3 loop is CASSLGLPTDNNEQFF. CDR3 bases: TGTGCCAGCAGCTTAGGACTGCCAACCGACAACAATGAGCAGTTCTTC.

This chain uses TRBV29-1 with TRBJ2-1; 8 nucleotides align to TRBD2. CDR1 and CDR2 from the germline V gene are SQVTM and ANQGSEA. The CDR3 totals 14 residues. V dropped 5 bases and J dropped 5; count of bases not matched to a gene: 8. Here the CDR3 DNA reads TGCAGCGTTAAAACTAGCGGCAGGGACAATGAGCAGTTCTTC. Protein sequence: CSVKTSGRDNEQFF.

This clone was seen a few times. The chain has TRBV19 and TRBJ1-1; 8 nucleotides agree with TRBD1. V lost 5 bases and J lost 1; bases outside the gene matches: 3. Germline CDR1 is LNHDA and CDR2 is SQIVND (reference sequence). The CDR3 loop spans 14 amino acids. The CDR3 nucleotides read TGTGCCAGTAGTGCGGGGACAGGGAACACTGAAGCTTTCTTT. Translated, it gives CASSAGTGNTEAFF.

The J gene is TRBJ2-7, the V gene TRBV19, with D perhaps TRBD1 or TRBD2 (5 bases each). This CDR3 has 15 residues. V lost 5 bases and J 0 bases, leaving 14 bases between the germline ends. The germline V gene has CDR1 LNHDA and CDR2 SQIVND (reference sequence). CDR3 coding DNA: TGTGCCAGTAGTGACTCCGGGACGGTCTCCTACGAGCAGTACTTC. This translates into CASSDSGTVSYEQYF.

This chain joins TRBV4-2 and TRBJ2-3, with TRBD2 identical over 12 bases. Germline V lookup: CDR1 LGHNA, CDR2 YNFKEQ. The V segment lost 1 base and the J segment 11 bases; nucleotides outside the gene matches: 10. There are 16 residues in the CDR3. In nucleotides, the CDR3 is TGTGCCAGCAGCCAAGTCCTACTAGCGGGAGGAGCGGGGCAGTATTTT. Encoded protein: CASSQVLLAGGAGQYF.

J is TRBJ2-7 and V is TRBV11-2; no definite D call. Trimming left V 2 bases short and J 4 bases short, with 9 bases between. The CDR3 covers 13 residues. Germline assignment: CDR1 SGHAT and CDR2 FQNNGV. The CDR3, as DNA: TGTGCCAGCAGCTTAATGGCTGATTACGAGCAGTACGTC. It is translated as CASSLMADYEQYV.

This clone was seen a few times. The chain combines TRBV6-1 with TRBJ2-7; 8 positions match TRBD1. Germline CDR1 MNHNS, CDR2 SASEGT. This CDR3 has 15 amino acids. With 3 bases clipped from V and 5 bases from J, the junction kept 9 bases outside the gene matches. CDR3 region: CASSDQGQVPHEQYF. The CDR3 DNA reads as TGTGCCAGCAGTGATCAGGGACAGGTCCCCCACGAGCAGTACTTC.

This sequence joins TRBV4-1 and TRBJ2-3, with D tentatively TRBD2 (6 bases). The CDR3 sequence is 16 residues long. V dropped 0 bases and J dropped 2 bases, with 12 bases sitting between them. Germline CDR1 and CDR2: MGHRA and YSYEKL. This CDR3 is CASSQDLAPYTDTQYF. The DNA of the CDR3 is TGCGCCAGCAGCCAAGATCTAGCGCCTTACACAGATACGCAGTATTTT.

V gene TRBV15 combines with J gene TRBJ1-4, with 7 bases lining up with TRBD1. This CDR3 is 15 amino acids long. Looked up from germline, CDR1 is LNHNV and CDR2 is YYDKDF (reference sequence). Trimming at V came to 4 bases and at J to 7 bases, leaving 9 bases not matched to a gene. DNA for the CDR3: TGTGCCACCAGCATCCAACAGGGGATGAGTGAAAAACTGTTTTTT. Its protein product is CATSIQQGMSEKLFF.